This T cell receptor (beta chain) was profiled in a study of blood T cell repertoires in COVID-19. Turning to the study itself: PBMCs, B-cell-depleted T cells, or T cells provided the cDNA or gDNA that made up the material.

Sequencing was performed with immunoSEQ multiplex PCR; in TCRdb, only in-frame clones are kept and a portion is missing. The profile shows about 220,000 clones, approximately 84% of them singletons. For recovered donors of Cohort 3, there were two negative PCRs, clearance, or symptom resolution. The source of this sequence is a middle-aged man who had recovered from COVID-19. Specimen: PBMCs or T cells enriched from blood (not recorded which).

The CDR3 DNA is TGTGCCAGCAGCCAAGGGACAGGGACCCATGAAAAACTGTTTTTT. Translated, it gives CASSQGTGTHEKLFF. The chain carries TRBV14 and TRBJ1-4; the match to TRBD1 covers 8 bases. The CDR3 is 15 residues long. Losses at the gene ends were 1 base for V and 6 bases for J; bases not matched to a gene: 4. In germline, CDR1 is SGHDN, CDR2 FVKESK.